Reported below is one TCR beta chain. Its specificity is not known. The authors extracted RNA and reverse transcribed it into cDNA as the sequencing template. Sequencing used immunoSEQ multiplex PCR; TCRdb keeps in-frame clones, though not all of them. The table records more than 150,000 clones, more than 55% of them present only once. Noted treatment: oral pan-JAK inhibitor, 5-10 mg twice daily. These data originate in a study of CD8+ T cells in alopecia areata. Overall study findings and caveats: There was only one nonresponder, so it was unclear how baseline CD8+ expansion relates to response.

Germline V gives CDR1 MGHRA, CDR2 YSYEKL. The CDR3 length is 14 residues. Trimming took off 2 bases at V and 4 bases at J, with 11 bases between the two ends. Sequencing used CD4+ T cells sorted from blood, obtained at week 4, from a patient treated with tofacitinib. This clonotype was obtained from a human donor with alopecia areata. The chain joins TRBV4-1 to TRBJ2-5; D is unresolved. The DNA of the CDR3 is TGCGCCAGCAGCCAAAGTGGAGTCGGAGAGACCCAGTACTTC. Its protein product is CASSQSGVGETQYF.